This note documents a single TCR beta chain sequence. V gave up 6 bases and J gave up 5 bases; unmatched junction bases: 8. Germline values: CDR1 SNHLY, CDR2 FYNNEI. The CDR3 runs 15 residues. These data originate in a study of blood T cell repertoires in COVID-19. Study-level information: From the United States, Italy and Spain came samples of acute and convalescent COVID-19. Sources were T cells, B-cell-depleted T cells, or PBMCs; the material itself was cDNA or gDNA.

Original analysis: The assay estimated nucleated cells by amplifying reference gene primers. TCRdb keeps only in-frame clones here, not all; method: immunoSEQ multiplex PCR. The V and J calls and the clone size are those of that table, but D and trimming were determined from the DNA. The sample shows tens of thousands of clones, around 86% of them seen only once. This clonotype was sampled from a human donor in a cohort sampled during active COVID-19. The chain combines TRBV2 with TRBJ2-1, with 9 bases matching TRBD2. Sequencing was carried out using peripheral blood. CDR3 amino acids: CASSAGTSLNNEQFF. CDR3 DNA sequence: TGTGCCAGCAGCGCCGGGACTAGCTTAAACAATGAGCAGTTCTTC.